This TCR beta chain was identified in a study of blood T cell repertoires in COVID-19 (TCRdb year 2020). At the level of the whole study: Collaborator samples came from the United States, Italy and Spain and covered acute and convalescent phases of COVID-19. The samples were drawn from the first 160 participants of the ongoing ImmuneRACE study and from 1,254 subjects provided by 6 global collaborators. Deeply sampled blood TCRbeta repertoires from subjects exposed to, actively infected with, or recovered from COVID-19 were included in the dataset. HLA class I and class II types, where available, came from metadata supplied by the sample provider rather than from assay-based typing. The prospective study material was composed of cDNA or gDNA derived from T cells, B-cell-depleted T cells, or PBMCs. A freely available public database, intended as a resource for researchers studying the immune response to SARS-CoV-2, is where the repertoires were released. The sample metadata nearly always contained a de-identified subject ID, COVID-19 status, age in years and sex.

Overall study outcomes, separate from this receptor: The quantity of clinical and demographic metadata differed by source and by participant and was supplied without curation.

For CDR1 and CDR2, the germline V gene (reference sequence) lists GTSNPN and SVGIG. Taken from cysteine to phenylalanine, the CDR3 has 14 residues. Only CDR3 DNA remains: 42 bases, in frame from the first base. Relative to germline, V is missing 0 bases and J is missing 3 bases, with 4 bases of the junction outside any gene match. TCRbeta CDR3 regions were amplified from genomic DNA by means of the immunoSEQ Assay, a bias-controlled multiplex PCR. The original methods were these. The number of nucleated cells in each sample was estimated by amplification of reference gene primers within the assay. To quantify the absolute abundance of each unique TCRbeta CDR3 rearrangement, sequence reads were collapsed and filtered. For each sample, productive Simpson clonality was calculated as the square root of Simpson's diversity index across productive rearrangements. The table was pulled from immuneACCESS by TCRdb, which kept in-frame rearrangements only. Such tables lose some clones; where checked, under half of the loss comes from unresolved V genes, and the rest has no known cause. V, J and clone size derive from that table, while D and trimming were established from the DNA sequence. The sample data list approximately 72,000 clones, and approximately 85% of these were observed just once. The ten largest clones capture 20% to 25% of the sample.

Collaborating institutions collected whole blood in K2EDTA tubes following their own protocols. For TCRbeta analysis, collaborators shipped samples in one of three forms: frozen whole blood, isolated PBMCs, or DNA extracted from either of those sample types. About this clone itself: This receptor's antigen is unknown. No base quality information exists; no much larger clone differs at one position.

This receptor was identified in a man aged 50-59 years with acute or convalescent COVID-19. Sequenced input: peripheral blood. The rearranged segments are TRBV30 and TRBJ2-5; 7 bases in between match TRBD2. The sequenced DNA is TGTGCCTGGAGTGTAAGGCTAGCGGAAGAGACCCAGTACTTC. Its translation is CAWSVRLAEETQYF.